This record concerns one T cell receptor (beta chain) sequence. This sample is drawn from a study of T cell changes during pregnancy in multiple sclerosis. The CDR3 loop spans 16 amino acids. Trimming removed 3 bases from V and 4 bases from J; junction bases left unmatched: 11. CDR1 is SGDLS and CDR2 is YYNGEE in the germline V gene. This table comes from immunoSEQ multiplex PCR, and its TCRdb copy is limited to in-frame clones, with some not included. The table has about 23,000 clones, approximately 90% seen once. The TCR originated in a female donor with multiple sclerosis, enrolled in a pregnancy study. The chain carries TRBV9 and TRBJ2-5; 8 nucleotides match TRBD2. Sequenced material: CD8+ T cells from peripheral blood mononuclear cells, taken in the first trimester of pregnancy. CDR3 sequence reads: CASSAEGLASSETQYF. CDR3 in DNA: TGTGCCAGCAGCGCCGAAGGACTAGCATCATCAGAGACCCAGTACTTC.